This TCR beta chain was observed in a study of blood T cell repertoires in COVID-19. In this sample, this clone turned up once. Germline CDR1 and CDR2: DFQATT and SNEGSKA (reference sequence). Trimming pared 5 bases from V and 9 bases from J, leaving 11 bases between. The CDR3 has 10 amino acids. Authors' processing steps: It was from reference gene primer amplification that nucleated cell counts were estimated. Sequencing was performed with immunoSEQ multiplex PCR; in TCRdb, only in-frame clones are kept and a portion is missing. That table supplies the V and J calls and clone size; D and trimming were determined from the DNA. The sample lists approximately 210,000 clones, around 85% occurring once.

Source material: peripheral blood. The V call is TRBV20-1, the J call TRBJ2-7; D is undetermined. This clonotype was sampled from a human donor in a cohort sampled during active COVID-19. As DNA, the CDR3 is TGCAGTGCTGTCTCTAGAAGGCAGTACTTC. Protein product: CSAVSRRQYF.